The next 12 T cell receptor beta chains were all read from a single sample in a study of vaccination effects on CD4 cells after COVID-19. For these TCRs, the target antigens are not known. Clones were sequenced by immunoSEQ multiplex PCR, and TCRdb holds only the in-frame ones, with some missing. The sample yields under 65,000 clones, around 85% seen once. Viral peptide pool expansion of antigen-specific CD4+ T cells preceded sequencing in the ViraFEST assay. Scientists isolated CD4+ T cells after an approximately 11-day culture period ended. Source: CD4+ T cells from PBMCs cultured with HCoV-229E spike peptides, taken before COVID-19 vaccination. The receptors were sampled from a human donor who received a COVID-19 vaccine.

The genes are TRBV7-2 and TRBJ2-5; D is unresolved. CDR3 size: 14 residues. CDR1 is SGHTA and CDR2 is FQGNSA in the germline V gene. V was pared by 0 bases and J by 5 bases, with 10 bases between. The CDR3 region is CASSLALGWETQYF. The CDR3 nucleotides read TGTGCCAGCAGCTTAGCACTGGGGTGGGAGACCCAGTACTTC.

This clone occurred a few times. The V gene is TRBV29-1, the J gene TRBJ2-1; 8 nucleotides line up with TRBD1. The CDR3 is 15 amino acids. V was clipped by 5 bases and J by 6 bases; unmatched bases: 12. CDR1 is SQVTM and CDR2 is ANQGSEA in the germline V gene. The DNA for the CDR3 is TGCAGCGTTACTTTATTTCAGGGGGCCTCCAATGAGCAGTTCTTC. This encodes CSVTLFQGASNEQFF.

The rearrangement links TRBV5-1 to TRBJ1-4; D remains unclear. CDR1 and CDR2 (germline): SGHRS, YFSETQ. With 4 bases removed from V and 2 bases from J, the gap between germline ends came to 9 bases. The CDR3 covers 14 residues. As DNA, the CDR3 is TGCGCCAGCAGCCCCGACTATACTAATGAAAAACTGTTTTTT. It encodes CASSPDYTNEKLFF.

The rearrangement links TRBV30 to TRBJ2-7; D is unclear. The CDR3 runs to 14 residues. Germline CDR1 and CDR2: GTSNPN and SVGIG (reference sequence). Deletions cut 0 bases from V and 0 bases from J, with 9 bases between. CDR3 sequence reads: CAWSVHTSSYEQYV. In nucleotides, the CDR3 is TGTGCCTGGAGTGTACATACGAGCTCCTACGAGCAGTACGTC.

This rearrangement joins TRBV18 to TRBJ1-1; no clear D gene. Germline V gene data show CDR1 as KGHSH and CDR2 as LQKENI. This CDR3 is 14 amino acids long. V dropped 1 base and J dropped 3 bases, with 9 bases sitting between them. The CDR3 region is CASSPLPTDTEAFF. The CDR3 DNA is TGTGCCAGCTCACCACTGCCAACAGACACTGAAGCTTTCTTT.

The V and J genes are TRBV14 and TRBJ2-5; 9 nucleotides line up with TRBD2. There are 15 residues in the CDR3. V shed 2 bases, J shed 4 bases, and the junction held 5 bases outside the gene matches. Germline loops: CDR1 SGHDN, CDR2 FVKESK. The CDR3 loop is CASSQKRGDRETQYF. The CDR3 nucleotides read TGTGCCAGCAGCCAAAAGCGGGGGGACCGAGAGACCCAGTACTTC.

The V gene is TRBV6-1, the J gene TRBJ1-6; D gene ambiguous. The CDR3 sequence is 13 residues long. V shed 2 bases and J shed 3 bases, with 2 bases lying between them. Germline V lookup: CDR1 MNHNS, CDR2 SASEGT. The CDR3 nucleotides are TGTGCCAGCAGTGAATTCTATAATTCACCCCTCCACTTT. Translating it yields CASSEFYNSPLHF.

The table lists this clone with a few counts. The chain links TRBV10-3 to TRBJ2-1, with 9 bases that match TRBD1. Germline CDR1 reads ENHRY; CDR2 reads SYGVKD. The trim removed 5 bases at V and 8 bases at J, leaving 4 bases unmatched. The CDR3 is 13 residues long. The chain's CDR3 is CAISRDRDYEQFF. The CDR3 nucleotides read TGTGCCATCAGTCGGGACAGGGATTATGAGCAGTTCTTC.

In DNA, the CDR3 is TGTGCCAGCAGCCTTGAACCCACAGATACGCAGTATTTT. Protein sequence: CASSLEPTDTQYF. The V call is TRBV7-3, the J call TRBJ2-3; D gene ambiguous. Germline V gene sequence: CDR1 SGHTA, CDR2 FQGTGA. V dropped 5 bases and J dropped 2 bases, with 8 bases sitting between them. The CDR3 is 13 amino acids.

This chain connects TRBV5-6 to TRBJ2-5; D possibly uses TRBD1 or TRBD2 (6 bases each). CDR1 and CDR2 from the germline V gene are SGHDT and YYEEEE. V lost 2 bases to trimming and J lost 5 bases, with 10 bases between them. The CDR3 consists of 13 residues. The CDR3 bases are TGTGCCAGCAGCTTTGGGGGGCTCGAGACCCAGTACTTC. Its translation is CASSFGGLETQYF.

The CDR3 region is CASSFPAGGKTEAFF. The CDR3 DNA follows: TGTGCCAGCAGTTTTCCCGCAGGGGGGAAAACTGAAGCTTTCTTT. This chain joins TRBV28 and TRBJ1-1; TRBD1 aligns across 7 bases. Germline trimming cut 3 bases from V and 5 bases from J; bases unmatched to any gene: 9. The CDR3 covers 15 residues. Germline loops: CDR1 MDHEN, CDR2 SYDVKM.

The rearrangement uses TRBV6-5 and TRBJ2-3, with D possibly being TRBD2 (5 bases). Trimming shortened V by 0 bases and J by 3 bases, and 13 bases separated the two germline ends. Germline V CDR1 and CDR2: MNHEY, SVGAGI. This CDR3 is built from 16 residues. This CDR3 reads CASSYSLGSGTDTQYF. For the CDR3, the DNA is TGTGCCAGCAGTTACTCCCTAGGGAGTGGGACAGATACGCAGTATTTT.